This TCR beta chain was observed in a study of control samples from healthy donors and cancer patients. V dropped 2 bases and J dropped 1 base, with 11 bases sitting between them. CDR1 and CDR2 (germline): KGHSH, LQKENI. The length of the CDR3 is 15 residues. Data came from immunoSEQ multiplex PCR; TCRdb stores just in-frame clones and leaves some out. The table shows around 120,000 clones, with 88% occurring only once. The source of this sequence is a woman aged 70-85 years in good health. The sequenced sample was blood. The chain couples TRBV18 to TRBJ1-1; TRBD1 is a possible D gene (5 bases). The CDR3 is CASSPSGVTNTEAFF. Here the CDR3 DNA reads TGTGCCAGCTCACCATCGGGGGTGACGAACACTGAAGCTTTCTTT.